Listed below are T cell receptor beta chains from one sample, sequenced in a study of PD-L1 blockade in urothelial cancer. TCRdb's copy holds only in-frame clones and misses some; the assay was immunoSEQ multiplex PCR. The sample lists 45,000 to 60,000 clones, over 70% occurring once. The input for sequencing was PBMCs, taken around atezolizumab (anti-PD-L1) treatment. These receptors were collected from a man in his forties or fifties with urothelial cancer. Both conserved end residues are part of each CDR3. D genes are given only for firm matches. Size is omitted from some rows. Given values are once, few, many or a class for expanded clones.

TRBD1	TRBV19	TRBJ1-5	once	TGTGCCAGTAAGGGGGACAGGGTGCACCAGCCCCAGCATTTT	CASKGDRVHQPQHF
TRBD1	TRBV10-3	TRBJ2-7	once	TGTGCCATCAGCCGGGACAGGGACGAGCAGTACTTC	CAISRDRDEQYF
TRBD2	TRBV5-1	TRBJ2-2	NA	TGCGCCAGCAGCCCCGGGACTAGCTTAGGGGTTAAGGCCGGGGAGCTGTTTTTT	CASSPGTSLGVKAGELFF
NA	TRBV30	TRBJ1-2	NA	TGTGCCTGGAGTGTATACCCCGCGAGCGACTATGGCTACACCTTC	CAWSVYPASDYGYTF
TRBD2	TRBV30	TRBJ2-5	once	TGTGCCTGGACTAGCGGGGGATTCCAAGAGACCCAGTACTTC	CAWTSGGFQETQYF
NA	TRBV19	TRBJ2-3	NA	TGTGCCACCAAGAGCGTTTATAGCACAGATACGCAGTATTTT	CATKSVYSTDTQYF
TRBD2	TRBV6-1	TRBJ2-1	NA	TGTGCCAGCAGTGTGGGGCTAGCGGGAATCAATGAGCAGTTCTTC	CASSVGLAGINEQFF
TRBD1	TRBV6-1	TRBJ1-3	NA	TGTGCCAGCAGTGAACAGGGGGCGGTGGCTGGAAACACCATATATTTT	CASSEQGAVAGNTIYF
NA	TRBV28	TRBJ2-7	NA	TGTGCCAGCGGTCGGGTCACCTTCTCCTACGAGCAGTACTTC	CASGRVTFSYEQYF
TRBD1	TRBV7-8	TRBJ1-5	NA	TGTGCCAGCAGCTTAGCCCGGACAGGGCTTCAGCCCCAGCATTTT	CASSLARTGLQPQHF
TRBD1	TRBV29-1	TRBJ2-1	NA	TGCAGCGTGGTCCCGACAGGGAGTGAGCAGTTCTTC	CSVVPTGSEQFF
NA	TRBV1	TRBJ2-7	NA	TGCACCAGCAGCCATCGGAGCGGGACCCCGGGGCTCGAGCAGTACTTC	CTSSHRSGTPGLEQYF
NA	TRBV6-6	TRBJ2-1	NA	TGTGCCAGCAGTTTTCCGGGTTACAATGAGCAGTTCTTC	CASSFPGYNEQFF
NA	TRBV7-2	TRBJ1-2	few	TGTGCCAGCAGCTTAGTATCTGGAGGCGGCTACACCTTC	CASSLVSGGGYTF
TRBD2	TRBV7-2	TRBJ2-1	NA	TGTGCCAGCAGAGCCGGACTAGCTAAATACAATGAGCAGTTCTTC	CASRAGLAKYNEQFF
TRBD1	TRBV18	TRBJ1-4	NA	TGTGCCAGCTCATCCCGACAGGGTGGCGAAAAACTGTTTTTT	CASSSRQGGEKLFF
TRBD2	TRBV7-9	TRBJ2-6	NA	TGTGCCAGCAGCTTAGCGGCGGGGGCTGGGGCCAACGTCCTGACTTTC	CASSLAAGAGANVLTF
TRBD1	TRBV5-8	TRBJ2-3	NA	TGTGCCAGCAGCTTGTGGCAGGGGGCGGGAGATACGCAGTATTTT	CASSLWQGAGDTQYF
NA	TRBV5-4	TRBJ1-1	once	TGTGCCAGCAGCTTGTCAGAAATAAACACTGAAGCTTTCTTT	CASSLSEINTEAFF
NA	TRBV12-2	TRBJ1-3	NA	TGTGCAAGTCGCTTAAGAACAGCCGACTCTGGAAACACCATATATTTT	CASRLRTADSGNTIYF
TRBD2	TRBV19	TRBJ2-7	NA	TGTGCCAGTAGGTCGTGGGGGGGGAACTCCTACGAGCAGTACTTC	CASRSWGGNSYEQYF
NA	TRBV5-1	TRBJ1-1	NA	TGCGCCAGCAGCTTGAGGACTGACAATACTGAAGCTTTCTTT	CASSLRTDNTEAFF
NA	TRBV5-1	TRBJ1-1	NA	TGCGCCAGCAGCTTGACTATGTCAGGGGTCGAGAACACTGAAGCTTTCTTT	CASSLTMSGVENTEAFF
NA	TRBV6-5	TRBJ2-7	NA	TGTGCCAGCAGTTCCGGGACAACAACCTACGAGCAGTACTTC	CASSSGTTTYEQYF
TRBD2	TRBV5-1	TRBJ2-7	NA	TGCGCCAGCAGCTTAGGGACTAGCGGATCCCACGAGCAGTACTTC	CASSLGTSGSHEQYF
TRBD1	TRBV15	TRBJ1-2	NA	TGTGCCACCAGCGGAAAGACAGGGTCAGGGTCGGGCTATGGCTACACCTTC	CATSGKTGSGSGYGYTF
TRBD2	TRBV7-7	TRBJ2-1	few	TGTGCTAGCAGCTTAAACCTAGCGGGAGGGCCCTACAATGAGCAGTTCTTC	CASSLNLAGGPYNEQFF
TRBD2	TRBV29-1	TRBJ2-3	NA	TGCAGCGTTGGGACTAGCGGGAGAGATACGCAGTATTTT	CSVGTSGRDTQYF
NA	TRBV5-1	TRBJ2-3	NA	TGCGCCAGCAGCTTAGCGGGAGATACGCAGTATTTT	CASSLAGDTQYF
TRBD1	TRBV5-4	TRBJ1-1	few	TGTGCCAGCAGCCAACCAGGGGGCGGGTACACTGAAGCTTTCTTT	CASSQPGGGYTEAFF
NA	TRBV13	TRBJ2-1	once	TGTGCCAGCAGCTTACTAAATGAGCAGTTCTTC	CASSLLNEQFF
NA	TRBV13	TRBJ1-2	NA	TGTGCCAGCAGCTTATGGCCCTTATCGGGCTACACCTTC	CASSLWPLSGYTF
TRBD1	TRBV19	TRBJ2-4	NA	TGTGCCAGTAGGACTTTCTCGGGACAGGTTAACATTCAGTACTTC	CASRTFSGQVNIQYF
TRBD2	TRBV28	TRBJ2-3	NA	TGTGCCAGCAGTCCAGGGACTAGCGGGAGGGATACGCAGTATTTT	CASSPGTSGRDTQYF
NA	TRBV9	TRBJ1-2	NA	TGTGCCAGCAGCGTGGGGGGGTATGGCTACACCTTC	CASSVGGYGYTF
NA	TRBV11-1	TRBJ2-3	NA	TGTGCCAGCAGCTTAGAGGTGGGCAGGGGAAATACGCAGTATTTT	CASSLEVGRGNTQYF
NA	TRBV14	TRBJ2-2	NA	TGTGCCAGCAGCCGGGAAACGGGACTTCGCACCGGGGAGCTGCTTTTT	CASSRETGLRTGELLF
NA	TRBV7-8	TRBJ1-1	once	TGTGCCAGCAGCCACCAGGAGAACACTGAAGCTTTCTTT	CASSHQENTEAFF
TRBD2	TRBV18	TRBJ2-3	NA	TGTGCCAGCCCTCACCGGGTAAGCGGGAGAAAGGAAGTGAGCACAGATACGCAGTATTTT	CASPHRVSGRKEVSTDTQYF
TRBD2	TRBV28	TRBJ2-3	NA	TGTGCCAGCAGAATGGGGGCGGGAGGGGGATCAGATACGCAGTATTTT	CASRMGAGGGSDTQYF